Listed below are T cell receptor beta chains from one sample, sequenced in a study of cytomegalovirus exposure and HLA in healthy donors. Repertoires were generated with immunoSEQ multiplex PCR, while TCRdb's copy carries only in-frame clones and drops some. The sample comprises about 90,000 clones, 50% to 80% of which are singletons, and 3.9% rests with the top ten. Sequenced material: PBMCs. The receptors stem from a man aged 30-40 years in good health and CMV-seronegative. The CDR3 runs from the conserved cysteine through the conserved F or W. A D gene is named only where the DNA matches it firmly. Rows may omit the clone size; those that give it use once, few, many or a size class.

v_gene: TRBV10-3
j_gene: TRBJ2-3
abundance: few
d_gene: TRBD2
CDR3aa: CAIRPGTSGGTDTQYF
CDR3nt: TGTGCCATCAGACCCGGGACTAGCGGCGGCACAGATACGCAGTATTTT

v_gene: TRBV7-9
j_gene: TRBJ2-7
abundance: .
d_gene: .
CDR3aa: CASSLQTYEQYF
CDR3nt: TGTGCCAGCAGCTTACAAACCTACGAGCAGTACTTC

v_gene: TRBV15
j_gene: TRBJ1-4
abundance: .
d_gene: TRBD1
CDR3aa: CATSRPFTGAGEKLFF
CDR3nt: TGTGCCACCAGCAGACCTTTTACAGGGGCGGGAGAAAAACTGTTTTTT

v_gene: TRBV6-5
j_gene: TRBJ1-4
abundance: .
d_gene: .
CDR3aa: CASSYSPTVNEKLFF
CDR3nt: TGTGCCAGCAGTTACTCCCCGACTGTGAATGAAAAACTGTTTTTT

v_gene: TRBV19
j_gene: TRBJ1-5
abundance: .
d_gene: .
CDR3aa: CASSTGQIYQPQHF
CDR3nt: TGTGCCAGTAGTACAGGACAGATATATCAGCCCCAGCATTTT

v_gene: TRBV15
j_gene: TRBJ1-3
abundance: few
d_gene: TRBD1
CDR3aa: CATSREMTGGSGNTIYF
CDR3nt: TGTGCCACCAGCAGAGAAATGACAGGGGGCTCTGGAAACACCATATATTTT

v_gene: TRBV28
j_gene: TRBJ2-1
abundance: few
d_gene: .
CDR3aa: CASSVRGEQFF
CDR3nt: TGTGCCAGTTCCGTTAGGGGTGAGCAGTTCTTC

v_gene: TRBV2
j_gene: TRBJ2-5
abundance: .
d_gene: .
CDR3aa: CASGGSSAPGGTQYF
CDR3nt: TGTGCCAGCGGGGGCTCTAGCGCCCCGGGGGGGACCCAGTACTTC

v_gene: TRBV7-9
j_gene: TRBJ1-2
abundance: .
d_gene: TRBD1
CDR3aa: CASSAPGQGNYGYTF
CDR3nt: TGTGCCAGCAGCGCCCCGGGACAGGGGAACTATGGCTACACCTTC

v_gene: TRBV6-5
j_gene: TRBJ1-1
abundance: .
d_gene: .
CDR3aa: CASSYLTTNTEAFF
CDR3nt: TGTGCCAGCAGTTACTTGACAACGAACACTGAAGCTTTCTTT

v_gene: TRBV27
j_gene: TRBJ1-1
abundance: .
d_gene: .
CDR3aa: CASSLSQGLGDTEAFF
CDR3nt: TGTGCCAGCAGTTTGTCACAGGGCCTGGGGGACACTGAAGCTTTCTTT

v_gene: TRBV10-3
j_gene: TRBJ2-7
abundance: .
d_gene: TRBD1
CDR3aa: CAIRRGDRIAYEQYF
CDR3nt: TGTGCCATCAGGAGGGGGGACAGGATCGCCTACGAGCAGTACTTC

v_gene: TRBV25-1
j_gene: TRBJ2-4
abundance: .
d_gene: TRBD1
CDR3aa: CASSDPGTGWRSENIQYF
CDR3nt: TGTGCCAGCAGTGATCCCGGGACAGGGTGGAGGTCCGAAAACATTCAGTACTTC

v_gene: TRBV18
j_gene: TRBJ2-4
abundance: once
d_gene: TRBD2
CDR3aa: CASSLTVIAGGPAKNIQYF
CDR3nt: TGTGCCAGCTCTCTTACTGTTATAGCGGGAGGGCCCGCCAAAAACATTCAGTACTTC

v_gene: TRBV19
j_gene: TRBJ2-1
abundance: once
d_gene: .
CDR3aa: CASSIERGRGRFF
CDR3nt: TGTGCCAGTAGTATAGAGAGAGGAAGAGGGAGGTTCTTC

v_gene: TRBV4-1
j_gene: TRBJ2-1
abundance: .
d_gene: .
CDR3aa: CASSQVRGRVGGATDNEQFF
CDR3nt: TGCGCCAGCAGCCAAGTAAGAGGGAGAGTAGGAGGGGCTACCGACAATGAGCAGTTCTTC

v_gene: TRBV6-1
j_gene: TRBJ2-1
abundance: few
d_gene: .
CDR3aa: CASSEIKGDEQFF
CDR3nt: TGTGCCAGCAGTGAAATAAAGGGGGATGAGCAGTTCTTC

v_gene: TRBV5-1
j_gene: TRBJ2-5
abundance: .
d_gene: TRBD2
CDR3aa: CASSTRGGQETQYF
CDR3nt: TGCGCCAGCAGCACCCGGGGGGGTCAAGAGACCCAGTACTTC

v_gene: TRBV5-1
j_gene: TRBJ2-7
abundance: .
d_gene: .
CDR3aa: CASNRDTTNGEQYF
CDR3nt: TGCGCCAGCAACCGGGACACAACTAACGGCGAGCAGTACTTC

v_gene: TRBV5-6
j_gene: TRBJ2-2
abundance: .
d_gene: TRBD1
CDR3aa: CASSRQGDSAGELFF
CDR3nt: TGTGCCAGCAGCCGACAGGGTGATTCGGCCGGGGAGCTGTTTTTT

v_gene: TRBV19
j_gene: TRBJ1-2
abundance: .
d_gene: TRBD1
CDR3aa: CATSDRPGYTF
CDR3nt: TGTGCCACCTCGGACAGGCCTGGCTACACCTTC

v_gene: TRBV18
j_gene: TRBJ2-3
abundance: .
d_gene: .
CDR3aa: CASSPATGSGTDTQYF
CDR3nt: TGTGCCAGCTCACCCGCGACTGGAAGTGGCACAGATACGCAGTATTTT

v_gene: TRBV6-5
j_gene: TRBJ1-4
abundance: .
d_gene: TRBD1
CDR3aa: CASSYRPGGEKLFF
CDR3nt: TGTGCCAGCAGTTACCGGCCAGGGGGGGAAAAACTGTTTTTT

v_gene: TRBV5-6
j_gene: TRBJ2-1
abundance: .
d_gene: TRBD2
CDR3aa: CASSSGGVGVIRNEQFF
CDR3nt: TGTGCCAGCAGCTCTGGGGGGGTGGGGGTGATCCGCAATGAGCAGTTCTTC

v_gene: TRBV29-1
j_gene: TRBJ2-7
abundance: once
d_gene: TRBD1
CDR3aa: CSVGNPDRGPIEQYF
CDR3nt: TGCAGCGTTGGTAACCCCGACAGGGGGCCTATCGAGCAGTACTTC

v_gene: TRBV21-1
j_gene: TRBJ1-1
abundance: .
d_gene: .
CDR3aa: CASSKRSGGGGPTEAFF
CDR3nt: TGTGCCAGCAGCAAAAGGAGTGGCGGCGGGGGACCGACTGAAGCTTTCTTT

v_gene: TRBV5-1
j_gene: TRBJ2-1
abundance: few
d_gene: .
CDR3aa: CASSLDRASSYNEQFF
CDR3nt: TGCGCCAGCAGCTTGGACAGGGCGAGCTCCTACAATGAGCAGTTCTTC

v_gene: TRBV5-1
j_gene: TRBJ2-7
abundance: .
d_gene: TRBD2
CDR3aa: CASSSAGPSYEQYF
CDR3nt: TGCGCCAGCAGCTCAGCGGGACCCTCCTACGAGCAGTACTTC

v_gene: TRBV5-5
j_gene: TRBJ2-1
abundance: .
d_gene: .
CDR3aa: CASSSPGNNEQFF
CDR3nt: TGTGCCAGCAGCTCCCCAGGCAACAATGAGCAGTTCTTC

v_gene: TRBV5-4
j_gene: TRBJ1-1
abundance: .
d_gene: TRBD1
CDR3aa: CASSLGGQGYTEAFF
CDR3nt: TGTGCCAGCAGCTTGGGGGGACAGGGCTACACTGAAGCTTTCTTT

v_gene: TRBV2
j_gene: TRBJ1-3
abundance: few
d_gene: TRBD1
CDR3aa: CASSETRTGAGNTIYF
CDR3nt: TGTGCCAGCAGTGAAACCCGGACAGGGGCTGGAAACACCATATATTTT

v_gene: TRBV6-5
j_gene: TRBJ1-1
abundance: .
d_gene: .
CDR3aa: CASSLGDEAFF
CDR3nt: TGTGCCAGCAGCTTGGGAGATGAAGCTTTCTTT

v_gene: TRBV19
j_gene: TRBJ2-1
abundance: .
d_gene: TRBD2
CDR3aa: CASSSLTSGYNEQFF
CDR3nt: TGTGCCAGTAGTAGTCTTACTAGCGGATACAATGAGCAGTTCTTC

v_gene: TRBV6-1
j_gene: TRBJ1-5
abundance: .
d_gene: .
CDR3aa: CASSEGWTDNQPQHF
CDR3nt: TGTGCCAGCAGTGAAGGCTGGACAGACAATCAGCCCCAGCATTTT

v_gene: TRBV6-6
j_gene: TRBJ1-1
abundance: .
d_gene: TRBD1
CDR3aa: CASSSHRGITTEAFF
CDR3nt: TGTGCCAGCAGTTCTCACAGGGGAATCACCACTGAAGCTTTCTTT

v_gene: TRBV4-3
j_gene: TRBJ2-3
abundance: .
d_gene: .
CDR3aa: CASSQGPDTQYF
CDR3nt: TGCGCCAGCAGCCAGGGGCCAGATACGCAGTATTTT

v_gene: TRBV4-1
j_gene: TRBJ2-4
abundance: .
d_gene: .
CDR3aa: CASSQEWGRENIQYF
CDR3nt: TGCGCCAGCAGCCAAGAATGGGGCAGGGAAAACATTCAGTACTTC